This T cell receptor beta chain was found in a study of T cell responses to AZD1222 COVID-19 vaccine. Study context: Pooled together were second doses at about 4 or about 12 weeks.

The length of the CDR3 is 16 residues. The germline V gene encodes CDR1 KGHSH and CDR2 LQKENI. The V gene lost 3 bases and the J gene lost 0 bases, with 12 bases spanning the gap. Clones were sequenced by immunoSEQ multiplex PCR, and TCRdb holds only the in-frame ones, with some missing. The sample contains 130,000 or so clones, around 90% of which appear only once. V usage is TRBV18 and J usage is TRBJ1-5; D remains ambiguous. Material: peripheral blood, obtained on day 0 of AZD1222 vaccination. The receptor was derived from an adult in good health. The CDR3 reads CASSPTGSNSNQPQHF. The CDR3 DNA sequence: TGTGCCAGCTCACCTACGGGAAGTAATAGCAATCAGCCCCAGCATTTT.